The rows below give T cell receptor beta chains drawn from one sample of a study of radiotherapy plus CTLA-4 blockade in lung cancer. Method: immunoSEQ multiplex PCR; TCRdb's copy keeps in-frame clones and lacks some. Of over 95,000 clones in the sample, 65% to 75% were seen once. Sequencing used peripheral blood, obtained from a patient treated with radiotherapy plus ipilimumab. All receptors come from a human donor with non-small cell lung cancer who had a partial response to radiotherapy plus ipilimumab. Some clones in this sample may be carry-over from other donors' samples. The CDR3 runs from the conserved cysteine through the conserved F or W. A D gene is named only where the DNA matches it firmly. Some rows have no size entry. The others give once, few or many, or a class for an expanded clone.

v_gene,d_gene,len,abundance,j_gene,CDR3aa,CDR3nt
TRBV28,-,11,-,TRBJ2-7,CASTRSGEQYF,TGTGCCAGCACAAGGTCCGGGGAGCAGTACTTC
TRBV2,-,16,-,TRBJ2-1,CASSWDIKSSYNEQFF,TGTGCCAGCAGCTGGGACATCAAAAGCTCCTACAATGAGCAGTTCTTC
TRBV5-1,TRBD2,15,-,TRBJ2-5,CASSPEASGGETQYF,TGCGCCAGCAGCCCGGAGGCTAGCGGGGGGGAGACCCAGTACTTC
TRBV19,-,14,-,TRBJ2-1,CASSISLDSHEQFF,TGTGCCAGTAGTATCAGTCTAGACAGTCATGAGCAGTTCTTC
TRBV7-2,TRBD2,16,-,TRBJ2-3,CASSSERGGITDTQYF,TGTGCCAGCAGCTCCGAGCGGGGGGGAATCACAGATACGCAGTATTTT
TRBV14,-,15,-,TRBJ2-4,CASSQGESRSASGYF,TGTGCCAGCAGCCAAGGAGAAAGCCGGTCAGCCTCGGGGTACTTC
TRBV2,-,13,-,TRBJ2-5,CASSPGKEETQYF,TGTGCCAGCAGTCCCGGGAAGGAAGAGACCCAGTACTTC
TRBV28,TRBD1,12,-,TRBJ2-7,CATWDRPYEQYF,TGTGCCACCTGGGACAGGCCCTACGAGCAGTACTTC
TRBV7-2,-,14,-,TRBJ1-2,CASSPRVQGLGYTF,TGTGCCAGCAGCCCAAGGGTTCAGGGACTTGGCTACACCTTC
TRBV9,TRBD2,15,-,TRBJ2-1,CASSVTSGIYNEQFF,TGTGCCAGCAGCGTCACTAGCGGGATTTACAATGAGCAGTTCTTC
TRBV9,TRBD1,13,-,TRBJ1-2,CASSRPGGHGYTF,TGTGCCAGCAGCCGGCCAGGGGGCCATGGCTACACCTTC
TRBV27,TRBD1,16,-,TRBJ2-7,CASSHTAGTGGYEQYF,TGTGCCAGCAGTCATACTGCCGGGACAGGGGGCTACGAGCAGTACTTC
TRBV7-2,TRBD1,15,-,TRBJ2-5,CASSLSRDRGETQYF,TGTGCCAGCAGTCTAAGTCGCGACAGGGGGGAGACCCAGTACTTC
TRBV11-2,-,15,few,TRBJ2-3,CASSRGGGARDTQYF,TGTGCCAGCAGCCGCGGAGGGGGGGCTAGAGATACGCAGTATTTT
TRBV6-6,TRBD1,14,few,TRBJ2-5,CASRTTGGGETQYF,TGTGCCAGCAGAACCACAGGGGGAGGCGAGACCCAGTACTTC
TRBV11-2,TRBD2,16,-,TRBJ2-3,CASSPRTRVGTDTQYF,TGTGCCAGCAGCCCTAGGACTAGGGTGGGTACAGATACGCAGTATTTT
TRBV28,TRBD2,16,-,TRBJ2-1,CASSTRTSGGYNEQFF,TGTGCCAGCAGTACCCGGACTAGCGGGGGGTACAATGAGCAGTTCTTC
TRBV13,-,13,-,TRBJ2-7,CASSFEGSYEQYF,TGTGCCAGCAGCTTCGAGGGATCCTACGAGCAGTACTTC
TRBV19,-,17,few,TRBJ2-2,CASSIPEGVGATGELFF,TGTGCCAGTAGTATCCCCGAGGGGGTCGGCGCCACCGGGGAGCTGTTTTTT
TRBV11-3,-,14,few,TRBJ2-7,CASSLVRGNDEQYF,TGTGCCAGCAGCTTAGTACGGGGTAATGACGAGCAGTACTTC
TRBV16,TRBD1,15,-,TRBJ2-5,CASSPNRDRQETQYF,TGTGCCAGCAGCCCCAACCGGGACAGACAAGAGACCCAGTACTTC
TRBV5-1,-,12,once,TRBJ2-7,CASSQQGYEQYF,TGCGCCAGCAGCCAACAGGGCTACGAGCAGTACTTC
TRBV5-6,TRBD2,16,-,TRBJ2-1,CASSLPTSGGVDEQFF,TGTGCCAGCAGCTTGCCGACTAGCGGGGGGGTCGATGAGCAGTTCTTC
TRBV2,TRBD2,18,-,TRBJ2-1,CASRGNRPSGGNDNEQFF,TGTGCCAGCAGGGGAAACCGACCGAGCGGGGGGAACGACAATGAGCAGTTCTTC
TRBV12-5,TRBD1,19,-,TRBJ1-1,CASGLVSGTGLTSGTEAFF,TGTGCTAGCGGTTTGGTCTCCGGGACAGGGCTAACCTCGGGGACTGAAGCTTTCTTT
TRBV19,-,14,-,TRBJ2-1,CASRVVAGHGEQFF,TGTGCCAGTAGGGTCGTGGCAGGTCATGGTGAGCAGTTCTTC
TRBV6-1,-,15,-,TRBJ1-5,CASSEARGRVSPQHF,TGTGCCAGCAGTGAAGCGCGGGGTCGGGTATCGCCCCAGCATTTT
TRBV19,TRBD1,14,-,TRBJ1-5,CASSITGGRQPQHF,TGTGCCAGTAGTATTACAGGGGGGAGACAGCCCCAGCATTTT
TRBV15,TRBD1,19,once,TRBJ2-6,CATSRDFGTGSSGANVLTF,TGTGCCACCAGCAGAGATTTTGGGACAGGGAGCTCTGGGGCCAACGTCCTGACTTTC
TRBV6-5,TRBD1,14,-,TRBJ1-2,CASRAGGYNYGYTF,TGTGCCAGCAGGGCAGGGGGATATAACTATGGCTACACCTTC
TRBV2,TRBD2,14,-,TRBJ2-7,CASSEATGTSHRYF,TGTGCCAGCAGTGAAGCGACCGGGACTAGCCATCGGTACTTC
TRBV18,TRBD1,14,-,TRBJ1-1,CASSPAGGFTEAFF,TGTGCCAGCTCACCGGCAGGGGGTTTCACTGAAGCTTTCTTT
TRBV7-2,-,13,-,TRBJ1-2,CASSFDGLYGYTF,TGTGCCAGCAGCTTCGACGGACTCTATGGCTACACCTTC
TRBV18,-,15,-,TRBJ1-5,CASSPRTAEGQPQHF,TGTGCCAGCTCACCTAGGACAGCCGAGGGTCAGCCCCAGCATTTT
TRBV7-6,TRBD1,15,-,TRBJ2-2,CASSFQGANTGELFF,TGTGCCAGCAGCTTTCAGGGGGCGAACACCGGGGAGCTGTTTTTT
TRBV4-2,TRBD2,16,-,TRBJ2-3,CASSQELAGGLDTQYF,TGTGCCAGCAGCCAAGAGCTAGCGGGGGGGTTAGATACGCAGTATTTT
TRBV5-1,-,15,-,TRBJ2-3,CASSLSGGPTDTQYF,TGCGCCAGCAGCTTGTCGGGGGGCCCCACAGATACGCAGTATTTT
TRBV9,TRBD2,17,few,TRBJ2-2,CASRRGLAGGNTGELFF,TGTGCCAGCAGACGAGGACTAGCGGGGGGGAACACCGGGGAGCTGTTTTTT
TRBV6-1,TRBD1,22,once,TRBJ2-1,CASSEYTYWQGAVYGLVNEQFF,TGTGCCAGCAGTGAATACACATATTGGCAGGGGGCGGTTTATGGTTTAGTCAATGAGCAGTTCTTC
TRBV19,TRBD2,18,few,TRBJ2-5,CASSIGSLAGGNQETQYF,TGTGCCAGTAGTATAGGTTCTTTAGCGGGAGGGAACCAAGAGACCCAGTACTTC
TRBV19,-,12,-,TRBJ2-3,CASSMVSGWQYF,TGTGCCAGTAGTATGGTGTCGGGATGGCAGTATTTT
TRBV11-3,-,13,-,TRBJ2-7,CASSSLREAEQYF,TGTGCCAGCAGCAGTCTCAGGGAAGCCGAGCAGTACTTC
TRBV28,-,11,-,TRBJ2-4,CASSIQFIQYF,TGTGCCAGCAGTATTCAGTTTATTCAGTACTTC
TRBV29-1,-,12,-,TRBJ2-5,CSFISAGETQYF,TGCAGCTTCATCTCCGCCGGGGAGACCCAGTACTTC
TRBV5-1,-,16,few,TRBJ1-6,CASSLAGAGRGSPLHF,TGCGCCAGCAGCTTGGCAGGGGCAGGGCGAGGTTCACCCCTCCACTTT
TRBV7-2,TRBD1,15,-,TRBJ1-6,CASSPPTGGNSPLHF,TGTGCCAGCAGCCCACCGACAGGGGGGAATTCACCCCTCCACTTT
TRBV4-2,-,13,-,TRBJ2-7,CASSPQGFHEQYF,TGTGCCAGCAGCCCACAGGGTTTTCACGAGCAGTACTTC
TRBV7-9,TRBD2,12,-,TRBJ2-1,CASSPAGGTQFF,TGTGCCAGCAGCCCAGCGGGAGGGACCCAGTTCTTC
TRBV15,TRBD2,15,-,TRBJ2-1,CATSKKAGGRNEQFF,TGTGCCACCAGCAAAAAAGCGGGGGGGCGAAATGAGCAGTTCTTC
TRBV7-3,-,13,-,TRBJ2-3,CASSPPSTDTQYF,TGTGCCAGCAGCCCCCCTAGCACAGATACGCAGTATTTT
TRBV10-1,-,14,-,TRBJ2-4,CASSEGLAKNIQYF,TGCGCCAGCAGTGAAGGACTAGCCAAAAACATTCAGTACTTC
TRBV10-2,-,14,-,TRBJ2-7,CASSPQGRAYEQYF,TGCGCCAGCAGCCCCCAGGGTAGGGCCTACGAGCAGTACTTC
TRBV7-9,-,15,-,TRBJ2-1,CASSPPGNSYNEQFF,TGTGCCAGCAGCCCCCCGGGAAACTCCTACAATGAGCAGTTCTTC
TRBV19,TRBD1,13,once,TRBJ1-5,CASRDRGNQPQHF,TGTGCCAGTCGGGACAGGGGCAATCAGCCCCAGCATTTT